The clone carrying this T cell receptor beta chain appeared a few times. Its antigen is undetermined. Trimming took 5 bases from V and 2 from J, leaving 21 bases between them. Germline values: CDR1 SEHNR, CDR2 FQNEAQ (reference sequence). CDR3 length: 17 residues. These data are taken from a study of OX40 agonist ivuxolimab in advanced cancers. Study-wide background: Aged about 20 to 85 with a mean of approximately 57 years, they were about 83% male. Two cutaneous melanoma patients and one hepatocellular carcinoma patient, three in all, had partial responses. Findings and limits, study-wide: Some of the lowest clonal expansion was seen in partial responders at 0.1-3.0 mg/kg.

Only in-frame clones appear in the TCRdb table, and some are missing; sequencing was by immunoSEQ multiplex PCR. The repertoire holds approximately 27,000 clones, with 79% as singletons. Sequenced material: CD4+ or CD8+ T cells sorted from blood, taken in a trial of the OX40 agonist ivuxolimab. The receptor comes from an adult with an advanced solid tumor such as melanoma, head and neck, liver or kidney cancer. This chain connects TRBV7-9 to TRBJ2-5; D may match TRBD1 or TRBD2 (5 bases each). CDR3 sequence reads: CASSPLQGRGAQETQYF. The CDR3 DNA follows: TGTGCCAGCAGCCCCCTGCAGGGTAGAGGGGCTCAAGAGACCCAGTACTTC.